This is a list of T cell receptor beta chains from one sample in a study of cytomegalovirus exposure and HLA in healthy donors. The method was immunoSEQ multiplex PCR; TCRdb's version includes in-frame clones alone and lacks a portion of them. The profile covers some 110,000 clones, with under 85% appearing a single time and 5% to 6.5% taken by the ten largest. The sequenced material came from PBMCs. The source is a man between 18 and 29 years old in good health and CMV-seronegative. Each CDR3 is given with its conserved first and last residue. Fields, in order: J gene, V gene, CDR3 protein.

TRBJ1-2,TRBV6-5,CASSYRSRDYGYTF
.,TRBV7-9,CSSSSGGTYEQYF
TRBJ2-3,TRBV27,CASSLRYRAGARGGTDTQYF
TRBJ2-7,TRBV28,CASSLLAGGAYEQYF
TRBJ1-6,TRBV7-3,CASSYGDRNSPLHF
TRBJ1-2,TRBV7-9,CASSLNSNYGYTF
.,TRBV19,CASSSLEGLSYEQYF
TRBJ2-1,TRBV5-1,CASSLGRAGYNEQFF
TRBJ2-1,TRBV27,CASSSGAGDYNEQFF
TRBJ2-7,TRBV5-1,CASRGGLAGGLEQYF
TRBJ2-2,TRBV13,CASSWSGGRTTGELFF
TRBJ2-7,TRBV4-1,CASSQNGGLAYEQYF
TRBJ2-2,TRBV15,CATSRDQGRNTGELFF
TRBJ2-1,TRBV10-3,CAIEAGAPYNEQFF
TRBJ2-4,TRBV6-1,CASSEGQGMGAKNIQYF
TRBJ2-7,TRBV18,CASSPLRTGGGEQYF
TRBJ2-2,TRBV4-2,CASSQGASGRSGELFF
TRBJ2-2,TRBV29-1,CSVVATNTGELFF
TRBJ2-7,TRBV27,CASSLLGQGTYEQYF
TRBJ1-1,TRBV4-3,CASSQPGQGIPEAFF
TRBJ2-1,TRBV28,CASSSQRELGNEQFF
TRBJ2-7,TRBV6-5,CASQQLAGGYEQYF
TRBJ1-1,TRBV2,CASRATGGVSNTEAFF